These T cell receptor beta chains were read from a single sample in a study of blood T cell repertoires in COVID-19. The table came from immunoSEQ multiplex PCR; TCRdb's copy has only in-frame clones and leaves some out. The sample has roughly 200,000 clones, roughly 85% seen once. What was sequenced was peripheral blood. These receptors came from a human donor with active or convalescent COVID-19. The donor label of this sample is uncertain. CDR3s include the opening cysteine and the closing phenylalanine or tryptophan. A D gene is named only where the DNA matches it firmly. The listing skips clone size in some rows; elsewhere it reads once, few, many or a size class.

cdr3_nt: TGTGCCAGCAGTAAAGGGACTAGCCTAGAGCAGTACTTC
cdr3_aa: CASSKGTSLEQYF
cdr3_length: 13
j_call: TRBJ2-7
v_call: TRBV5-4
clone_size: .
d_call: TRBD2

cdr3_nt: TGTGCCAGCAGCGTAGGAGGGGGCGGCAATCAGCCCCAGCATTTT
cdr3_aa: CASSVGGGGNQPQHF
cdr3_length: 15
j_call: TRBJ1-5
v_call: TRBV9
clone_size: once
d_call: TRBD1

cdr3_nt: TGTGCCAGCAGCCAAGGCCCCCACAGGGATCAGCCCCAGCATTTT
cdr3_aa: CASSQGPHRDQPQHF
cdr3_length: 15
j_call: TRBJ1-5
v_call: TRBV3-1/TRBV3-2
clone_size: .
d_call: .

cdr3_nt: TGTGCCAGTAGTGGCAGACAGGGATCGAACACTGAAGCTTTCTTT
cdr3_aa: CASSGRQGSNTEAFF
cdr3_length: 15
j_call: TRBJ1-1
v_call: TRBV19
clone_size: .
d_call: TRBD1

cdr3_nt: TGTGCCAGCAGACCGGGGACAGGCAAGGGAGTTTTAGGCTATGGCTACACCTTC
cdr3_aa: CASRPGTGKGVLGYGYTF
cdr3_length: 18
j_call: TRBJ1-2
v_call: TRBV27
clone_size: .
d_call: TRBD1

cdr3_nt: TGTGCCAGCACCACGACAGCAGCAACTAATGAAAAACTGTTTTTT
cdr3_aa: CASTTTAATNEKLFF
cdr3_length: 15
j_call: TRBJ1-4
v_call: TRBV6-5
clone_size: .
d_call: .

cdr3_nt: TGTGCCAGTAGCTCGGCAGGGGCTCCCTACGAGCAGTACTTC
cdr3_aa: CASSSAGAPYEQYF
cdr3_length: 14
j_call: TRBJ2-7
v_call: TRBV19
clone_size: once
d_call: .

cdr3_nt: TGTGCCATCAGTGAGAACTATGCGGACACTGAAGCTTTCTTT
cdr3_aa: CAISENYADTEAFF
cdr3_length: 14
j_call: TRBJ1-1
v_call: TRBV10-3
clone_size: .
d_call: .

cdr3_nt: TGCGCCAGCAGTGGTGGGAGGGGAAGCACCGGGGAGCTGTTTTTT
cdr3_aa: CASSGGRGSTGELFF
cdr3_length: 15
j_call: TRBJ2-2
v_call: TRBV10-1
clone_size: .
d_call: TRBD2

cdr3_nt: TGCGCCAGCAGCTCCGGGACTAGCGGTAATGAGCAGTTCTTC
cdr3_aa: CASSSGTSGNEQFF
cdr3_length: 14
j_call: TRBJ2-1
v_call: TRBV5-1
clone_size: .
d_call: TRBD2

cdr3_nt: TGTGCCAGCAGCTTAGGACAGGGGGCTCACAATGGCTACACCTTC
cdr3_aa: CASSLGQGAHNGYTF
cdr3_length: 15
j_call: TRBJ1-2
v_call: TRBV7-6
clone_size: .
d_call: TRBD1

cdr3_nt: TGTGCCAGCAGCGCAGCCACGGGACGGCGGGAGCATAACTATGGCTACACCTTC
cdr3_aa: CASSAATGRREHNYGYTF
cdr3_length: 18
j_call: TRBJ1-2
v_call: TRBV21-1
clone_size: .
d_call: .

cdr3_nt: TGCGCCAGCAGCCAAGTTCGGGGACAGGGGGCCGGGGAGCTGTTTTTT
cdr3_aa: CASSQVRGQGAGELFF
cdr3_length: 16
j_call: TRBJ2-2
v_call: TRBV4-1
clone_size: .
d_call: TRBD1

cdr3_nt: TGTGCCAGTAGTCCACAGGGGAATAATTCACCCCTCCACTTT
cdr3_aa: CASSPQGNNSPLHF
cdr3_length: 14
j_call: TRBJ1-6
v_call: TRBV19
clone_size: .
d_call: TRBD1

cdr3_nt: TGTGCCAGCAGCTTAGATTGGCCTAGCGGGAACACCGGGGAGCTGTTTTTT
cdr3_aa: CASSLDWPSGNTGELFF
cdr3_length: 17
j_call: TRBJ2-2
v_call: TRBV11-2
clone_size: once
d_call: TRBD2

cdr3_nt: TGTGCCAGCAAACTAGCGGGAGTCTCGTTCGAGCAGTACTTC
cdr3_aa: CASKLAGVSFEQYF
cdr3_length: 14
j_call: TRBJ2-7
v_call: TRBV2
clone_size: .
d_call: TRBD2

cdr3_nt: TGTGCCAGCTCACCCCAGGGGGGAGATCAGCCCCAGCATTTT
cdr3_aa: CASSPQGGDQPQHF
cdr3_length: 14
j_call: TRBJ1-5
v_call: TRBV18
clone_size: few
d_call: TRBD1

cdr3_nt: TGTGCCAGCAGCTCCCAACACAGGGGCCATGAGCAGTTCTTC
cdr3_aa: CASSSQHRGHEQFF
cdr3_length: 14
j_call: TRBJ2-1
v_call: TRBV7-9
clone_size: .
d_call: TRBD1

cdr3_nt: TGTGCCAGCAGTTGGAGTACAGGGGGTCGGTATGGCTACACCTTC
cdr3_aa: CASSWSTGGRYGYTF
cdr3_length: 15
j_call: TRBJ1-2
v_call: TRBV6-5
clone_size: .
d_call: TRBD1

cdr3_nt: TGCGCCAGCAGCCCTAGGGGGGGGGACTATGGCTACACCTTC
cdr3_aa: CASSPRGGDYGYTF
cdr3_length: 14
j_call: TRBJ1-2
v_call: TRBV5-1
clone_size: .
d_call: .

cdr3_nt: TGTGCCAGCAGCGGACAATCTCACCATAATTCACCCCTCCACTTT
cdr3_aa: CASSGQSHHNSPLHF
cdr3_length: 15
j_call: TRBJ1-6
v_call: TRBV7-9
clone_size: .
d_call: .

cdr3_nt: TGTGCCAGCAGCTTGGTCCTCTCGTCCGGGGAGCTGTTTTTT
cdr3_aa: CASSLVLSSGELFF
cdr3_length: 14
j_call: TRBJ2-2
v_call: TRBV5-5
clone_size: once
d_call: .

cdr3_nt: TGTGCCAGCAGTTTTCATTCGGGGGGTCGAGCTTTCTTT
cdr3_aa: CASSFHSGGRAFF
cdr3_length: 13
j_call: TRBJ1-1
v_call: TRBV28
clone_size: .
d_call: .

cdr3_nt: TGTGCCAGCAAACGTAGCGGGAGTCTGACAGATACGCAGTATTTT
cdr3_aa: CASKRSGSLTDTQYF
cdr3_length: 15
j_call: TRBJ2-3
v_call: TRBV2
clone_size: once
d_call: TRBD2

cdr3_nt: TGTGCTAGTGGTTTGGTATGGGGGCTGAGCTCCTACAATGAGCAGTTCTTC
cdr3_aa: CASGLVWGLSSYNEQFF
cdr3_length: 17
j_call: TRBJ2-1
v_call: TRBV12-5
clone_size: .
d_call: .

cdr3_nt: TGTGCCAGCAGCTTGGGTCTAAAAACAGGGAGCACAGATACGCAGTATTTT
cdr3_aa: CASSLGLKTGSTDTQYF
cdr3_length: 17
j_call: TRBJ2-3
v_call: TRBV5-4
clone_size: .
d_call: .

cdr3_nt: TGTGCCAGCAGCTTAGCGGCAGGGTCTGGAAACACCATATATTTT
cdr3_aa: CASSLAAGSGNTIYF
cdr3_length: 15
j_call: TRBJ1-3
v_call: TRBV7-2
clone_size: few
d_call: .

cdr3_nt: TGTGCCAGCAGTTTTCTCGGGGGAACCTACGAGCAGTACTTC
cdr3_aa: CASSFLGGTYEQYF
cdr3_length: 14
j_call: TRBJ2-7
v_call: TRBV27
clone_size: .
d_call: .

cdr3_nt: TGTGCCAGCAGCTTTAGGCGGGGGGGCACAGATACGCAGTATTTT
cdr3_aa: CASSFRRGGTDTQYF
cdr3_length: 15
j_call: TRBJ2-3
v_call: TRBV11-2
clone_size: .
d_call: TRBD2

cdr3_nt: TGTGCCAGCAGCTTGTATCTACAGGGGGCTGAAAAACTGTTTTTT
cdr3_aa: CASSLYLQGAEKLFF
cdr3_length: 15
j_call: TRBJ1-4
v_call: TRBV5-5
clone_size: .
d_call: TRBD1

cdr3_nt: TGTGCCAGCAGCTTAGTCTCTACCCAATCGGACGAGCAGTACTTC
cdr3_aa: CASSLVSTQSDEQYF
cdr3_length: 15
j_call: TRBJ2-7
v_call: TRBV7-2
clone_size: .
d_call: .

cdr3_nt: TGCGCCAGCAGCTTGGGGTTCCCAGACGAGCAGTACTTC
cdr3_aa: CASSLGFPDEQYF
cdr3_length: 13
j_call: TRBJ2-7
v_call: TRBV5-1
clone_size: .
d_call: .

cdr3_nt: TGTGCCAGCAGCTTGTTGCCGCCTGAGTCCTACGAGCAGTACTTC
cdr3_aa: CASSLLPPESYEQYF
cdr3_length: 15
j_call: TRBJ2-7
v_call: TRBV5-5
clone_size: .
d_call: .

cdr3_nt: TGTGCCAGCAGCTTGGGACTAGCGATCTACAATGAGCAGTTCTTC
cdr3_aa: CASSLGLAIYNEQFF
cdr3_length: 15
j_call: TRBJ2-1
v_call: TRBV7-2
clone_size: .
d_call: TRBD2

cdr3_nt: TGTGCCAGCAGCCACACGACTCGGGCCTACAATGAGCAGTTCTTC
cdr3_aa: CASSHTTRAYNEQFF
cdr3_length: 15
j_call: TRBJ2-1
v_call: TRBV3-1/TRBV3-2
clone_size: .
d_call: .

cdr3_nt: TGTGCCAGCAGCCAGGCGACAGGGGATAACTATGGCTACACCTTC
cdr3_aa: CASSQATGDNYGYTF
cdr3_length: 15
j_call: TRBJ1-2
v_call: TRBV4-2
clone_size: .
d_call: TRBD1

cdr3_nt: TGTGCCAGCAGTAACAAGGAAAAACTGTTTTTT
cdr3_aa: CASSNKEKLFF
cdr3_length: 11
j_call: TRBJ1-4
v_call: TRBV27
clone_size: .
d_call: .

cdr3_nt: TGTGCCAGCAGCCCCCGTAACGGCGGGGAGCTGTTTTTT
cdr3_aa: CASSPRNGGELFF
cdr3_length: 13
j_call: TRBJ2-2
v_call: TRBV5-6
clone_size: once
d_call: .

cdr3_nt: TGTGCCAGCAGCCTATGGGGGAGGGTCCGGGACAGGGGCAATTATGGCTACACCTTC
cdr3_aa: CASSLWGRVRDRGNYGYTF
cdr3_length: 19
j_call: TRBJ1-2
v_call: TRBV7-9
clone_size: .
d_call: TRBD1

cdr3_nt: TGTGCCAGCAGTTTGGACAGAAGCTACGAGCAGTACTTC
cdr3_aa: CASSLDRSYEQYF
cdr3_length: 13
j_call: TRBJ2-7
v_call: TRBV6-5
clone_size: .
d_call: .